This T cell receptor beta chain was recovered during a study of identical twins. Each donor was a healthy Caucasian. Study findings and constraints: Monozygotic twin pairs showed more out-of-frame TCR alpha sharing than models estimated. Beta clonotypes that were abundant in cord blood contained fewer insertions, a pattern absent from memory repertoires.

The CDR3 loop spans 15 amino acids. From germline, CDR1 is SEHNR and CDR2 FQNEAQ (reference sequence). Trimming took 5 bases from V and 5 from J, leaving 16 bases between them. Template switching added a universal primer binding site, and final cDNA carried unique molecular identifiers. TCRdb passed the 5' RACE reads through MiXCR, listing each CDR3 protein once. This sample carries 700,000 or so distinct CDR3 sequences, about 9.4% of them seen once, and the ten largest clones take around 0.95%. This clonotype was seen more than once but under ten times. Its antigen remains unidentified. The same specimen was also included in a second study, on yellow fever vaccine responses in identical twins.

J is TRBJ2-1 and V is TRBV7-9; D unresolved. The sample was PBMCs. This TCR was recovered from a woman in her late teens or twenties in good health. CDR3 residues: CASSPRIQINNEQFF. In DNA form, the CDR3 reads TGTGCCAGCAGCCCCCGAATCCAAATAAACAATGAGCAGTTCTTC.